Sequencing of this T cell receptor (beta chain) was carried out in a study of blood T cell repertoires in COVID-19. Looking at the study overall: Acute and convalescent COVID-19 specimens originated in the United States, Italy and Spain.

CDR3 length equals 13 residues. Enrollees, about 18 to 89 years old, lived in some 24 US areas. Self-reported history from a screening survey and questionnaire set each donor's cohort. Under the authors' procedure: It was from reference gene primer amplification that nucleated cell counts were estimated. Clones were sequenced by immunoSEQ multiplex PCR, and TCRdb holds only the in-frame ones, with some missing. Clonal size and the V and J genes are those of that table, whereas D and trimming came from the DNA. The table lists roughly 290,000 clones, around 90% of them singletons. This TCR came from a woman aged 18-35 years with acute COVID-19. V and J are TRBV21-1 and TRBJ2-7; no DNA check was done on the table's D call, TRBD2. TRBV21-1 is classified as a pseudogene. Sequencing was carried out using PBMCs or T cells enriched from blood (not recorded which). The CDR3 nucleotides are TGTGCCAGCAGCAAAGCGTGGAGGGACGAGCAGTACTTC. It is translated as CASSKAWRDEQYF.